What follows are 27 T cell receptor beta chains derived from one specimen sequenced in a study of T cell responses to AZD1222 COVID-19 vaccine. Sequencing was performed with immunoSEQ multiplex PCR; in TCRdb, only in-frame clones are kept and a portion is missing. The data show over 150,000 clones, approximately 90% seen once. Sequenced material: peripheral blood, taken on day 0 of AZD1222 vaccination. All receptors derive from an adult in good health.

The chain is built from TRBV6-4 and TRBJ2-1, with a possible D match to TRBD2 (6 bases). Looked up from germline, CDR1 is MRHNA and CDR2 is SNTAGT. Trimming removed 2 bases from V and 10 bases from J, with 12 bases in between. This CDR3 is built from 13 residues. CDR3 residues: CASSDATTSEQFF. The CDR3 DNA is TGTGCCAGCAGTGACGCTACTACTAGCGAGCAGTTCTTC.

This clone was recorded a few times. The rearrangement joins TRBV2 to TRBJ1-5; D not certain. Germline V lookup: CDR1 SNHLY, CDR2 FYNNEI. V lost 3 bases and J 11 bases, leaving 11 bases between the germline ends. The CDR3 contains 12 residues. The CDR3 region has the DNA TGTGCCAGCAGTGATGAGGGTGCGGCCCAGCATTTT. Residues: CASSDEGAAQHF.

V is TRBV5-1 and J is TRBJ2-7; 7 bases fit TRBD2. In germline, CDR1 is SGHRS, CDR2 YFSETQ. The CDR3 runs to 14 residues. The J segment lost 0 bases and the V segment lost 6 bases, leaving 6 bases of the junction unmatched. The CDR3 is CASTLGGSSYEQYF. CDR3 sequence (DNA): TGCGCCAGCACCCTGGGAGGGAGCTCCTACGAGCAGTACTTC.

The CDR3 coding sequence is TGCGCCAGCAGCCAAGATAAAGCCCAGGGCTACACCTTC. This sequence encodes CASSQDKAQGYTF. The chain employs TRBV4-1 and TRBJ1-2, with D unclear. Germline V gene lookup returns CDR1 MGHRA and CDR2 YSYEKL. Deletions cut 0 bases from V and 8 bases from J, with 10 bases between. This CDR3 spans 13 amino acids.

This sequence joins TRBV5-1 and TRBJ2-7; D might be TRBD1 (6 bases). Germline V gene lookup returns CDR1 SGHRS and CDR2 YFSETQ. The CDR3 sequence is 15 residues long. V dropped 6 bases and J dropped 2 bases, with 18 bases sitting between them. CDR3 protein: CASNRGQGWTYEQYF. The CDR3 nucleotides read TGCGCCAGCAACAGAGGGCAGGGGTGGACCTACGAGCAGTACTTC.

The gene calls are TRBV28 and TRBJ1-5; a weak D match, TRBD1 (5 bases). V lost 7 bases and J 0 bases, leaving 13 bases between the germline ends. The CDR3 runs 15 residues. Germline CDR1 reads MDHEN; CDR2 reads SYDVKM. CDR3 in DNA: TGTGCCAGCACCCAGAGTGGGGGTAGCAATCAGCCCCAGCATTTT. Translating it yields CASTQSGGSNQPQHF. Based on the CDR3 plus reference TRBV28 and TRBJ1-5, the full variable domain is DVKVTQSSRYLVKRTGEKVFLECVQDMDHENMFWYRQDPGLGLRLIYFSYDVKMKEKGDIPEGYSVSREKKERFSLILESASTNQTSMYLCASTQSGGSNQPQHFGDGTRLSIL.

This chain connects TRBV28 to TRBJ2-1, with 8 bases identical to TRBD2. The V segment lost 6 bases and the J segment 5 bases; nucleotides outside the gene matches: 6. This CDR3 contains 14 residues. Germline V gene lookup returns CDR1 MDHEN and CDR2 SYDVKM. CDR3 sequence: CASRPPGGNNEQFF. The CDR3 DNA reads TGTGCCAGCAGACCCCCGGGAGGGAACAATGAGCAGTTCTTC.

The V gene is TRBV18, the J gene TRBJ1-1; TRBD1 might be the D (6 bases). Germline V lookup: CDR1 KGHSH, CDR2 LQKENI. Trimming took off 0 bases at V and 0 bases at J, with 14 bases between the two ends. The CDR3 loop spans 17 amino acids. The CDR3 is CASSPPVGGGLNTEAFF. The CDR3 DNA sequence: TGTGCCAGCTCACCACCGGTCGGTGGGGGCTTGAACACTGAAGCTTTCTTT.

The V and J genes are TRBV5-6 and TRBJ2-1; D not certain. Germline V gives CDR1 SGHDT, CDR2 YYEEEE. The ends were cut back, 3 bases at V and 2 bases at J, with 0 bases in the middle. The CDR3 loop spans 11 amino acids. The CDR3 is CASSSYNEQFF. The CDR3 nucleotides read TGTGCCAGCAGCTCCTACAATGAGCAGTTCTTC.

V is TRBV3-1 (or the pseudogene TRBV3-2) and J is TRBJ1-1, with 7 nucleotides matching TRBD1. Germline V gene data show CDR1 as LGHDT and CDR2 as YNNKEL (reference sequence). V was clipped by 4 bases and J by 7 bases; unmatched bases: 9. The CDR3 extends over 14 amino acids. CDR3 protein: CASSRAQGYGEAFF. The CDR3 bases are TGTGCCAGCAGCCGAGCACAGGGGTACGGTGAAGCTTTCTTT.

The V and J genes are TRBV3-1 (or the pseudogene TRBV3-2) and TRBJ1-4; D call uncertain. The germline V and J ends were trimmed by 1 base and 1 base, with 13 bases remaining between them. The germline V gene has CDR1 LGHDT and CDR2 YNNKEL (reference sequence). The CDR3 is made up of 17 amino acids. The chain's CDR3 is CASSQGLVVGTNEKLFF. The CDR3 DNA is TGTGCCAGCAGCCAAGGTTTGGTGGTTGGAACTAATGAAAAACTGTTTTTT.

The rearrangement links TRBV10-2 to TRBJ1-2, with a tentative D call TRBD1 (6 bases). The CDR3 has 14 residues. V was cut by 5 bases and J by 0 bases, with 10 bases left in between. CDR1 is WSHSY, CDR2 SAAADI, per germline. The CDR3 region is CASSLDRANYGYTF. In DNA form, the CDR3 reads TGCGCCAGCAGTCTGGACAGAGCTAACTATGGCTACACCTTC.

The rearrangement uses TRBV5-4 and TRBJ2-7; perhaps TRBD2 as D (6 bases). The length of the CDR3 is 13 residues. The V end was cut by 5 bases, the J end by 2 bases, with 11 bases between. From germline, CDR1 is SGHNT and CDR2 YYREEE (reference sequence). The CDR3 coding sequence is TGTGCCAGCAGTCGGGAGAGGGCCTACGAGCAGTACTTC. Translating gives CASSRERAYEQYF.

V and J are TRBV2 and TRBJ1-1; 8 nucleotides align to TRBD1. The CDR3 is 13 amino acids. V shed 8 bases and J 4 bases; nucleotides not matched to a gene: 6. In germline, CDR1 is SNHLY, CDR2 FYNNEI. The CDR3: CASSRDRGTEAFF. Here the CDR3 DNA reads TGTGCCAGCTCTAGAGACAGGGGCACTGAAGCTTTCTTT.

The count of this clone is one. The chain links TRBV11-2 to TRBJ1-1; a possible D gene is TRBD1 (5 bases). CDR1 is SGHAT and CDR2 is FQNNGV in the germline V gene. This CDR3 spans 16 amino acids. V was shortened by 4 bases and J by 3 bases, with 18 bases between the two germline ends. The CDR3 DNA reads TGTGCCAGCAGCTCGGCTCGGGGGGATAGGGACACTGAAGCTTTCTTT. Protein sequence: CASSSARGDRDTEAFF.

This sequence joins TRBV2 and TRBJ2-1; the match to TRBD2 covers 12 bases. CDR1 is SNHLY, CDR2 FYNNEI, per germline. The J segment lost 8 bases and the V segment lost 7 bases, leaving 12 bases of the junction unmatched. The CDR3 extends over 16 amino acids. CDR3 coding DNA: TGTGCCAGCATGAGAGGTGTGACTAGCGGGAGCGATGAGCAGTTCTTC. It yields the protein CASMRGVTSGSDEQFF.

The chain is built from TRBV19 and TRBJ2-7, with D unresolved. V dropped 4 bases and J dropped 4 bases, with 11 bases sitting between them. The CDR3 is made up of 13 amino acids. In germline, CDR1 is LNHDA, CDR2 SQIVND (reference sequence). CDR3 DNA: TGTGCCAGTAGTACCTTAGGACGGTACGAGCAGTACTTC. Its translation: CASSTLGRYEQYF.

The CDR3 coding sequence is TGTGCTAGTGGCCCCGGACTCTTACAAGGTGAGCCCCAGCATTTT. Translated, it gives CASGPGLLQGEPQHF. The gene calls are TRBV12-5 and TRBJ1-5; D ambiguous. The length of the CDR3 is 15 residues. V lost 6 bases to trimming and J lost 8 bases, with 20 bases between them. Germline values: CDR1 LGHNT, CDR2 FRNRAP.

V usage is TRBV27 and J usage is TRBJ2-3; 8 bases map to TRBD2. This CDR3 comprises 13 residues. Trimming took 5 bases from V and 6 from J; bases not matched to a gene: 4. Germline assignment: CDR1 MNHEY and CDR2 SMNVEV (reference sequence). The CDR3 bases are TGTGCCAGCAGTCCGCGGGGGGTTGATACGCAGTATTTT. It yields the protein CASSPRGVDTQYF.

The V call is TRBV9, the J call TRBJ1-6; TRBD1 is a possible D gene (5 bases). The CDR3 runs to 14 residues. V gave up 1 base and J gave up 7 bases, with 9 bases separating them. Germline V gives CDR1 SGDLS, CDR2 YYNGEE. The DNA of the CDR3 is TGTGCCAGCAGCGTAAATACAGGAAATTCACCCCTCCACTTT. It yields the protein CASSVNTGNSPLHF.

The rearrangement links TRBV19 to TRBJ1-6, with unresolved D. CDR1 and CDR2 (germline): LNHDA, SQIVND (reference sequence). The V and J ends lost 3 bases and 7 bases respectively, with 13 bases between them. This CDR3 is 15 amino acids long. Here the CDR3 reads CASSIVEGGNSPLHF. The DNA for the CDR3 is TGTGCCAGTAGTATTGTGGAGGGTGGGAATTCACCCCTCCACTTT.

The chain uses TRBV30 and TRBJ1-2; no reliable D call. CDR1 is GTSNPN and CDR2 is SVGIG in the germline V gene (reference sequence). V was cut by 2 bases and J by 0 bases, with 13 bases left in between. CDR3 length equals 15 residues. For the CDR3, the DNA is TGTGCCTGGAGTCGACCGGACCCTCCTAACTATGGCTACACCTTC. Its translation: CAWSRPDPPNYGYTF.

The chain has TRBV28 and TRBJ2-1, with 10 bases that match TRBD2. The CDR3 is 15 residues long. Germline CDR1 reads MDHEN; CDR2 reads SYDVKM. V shed 5 bases and J 3 bases; nucleotides not matched to a gene: 4. The DNA for the CDR3 is TGTGCCAGCAGTGTCACTAGCGGGAACTACAATGAGCAGTTCTTC. Its translation is CASSVTSGNYNEQFF.

This clone was picked up one time. The chain is built from TRBV19 and TRBJ1-4; 12 nucleotides match TRBD1. J was trimmed by 3 bases and V by 3 bases; bases with no gene match: 8. Germline V CDR1 and CDR2: LNHDA, SQIVND (reference sequence). This CDR3 is built from 18 residues. The CDR3 is CASSIRGQGAPANEKLFF. DNA of the CDR3: TGTGCCAGTAGTATTAGGGGACAGGGGGCGCCGGCTAATGAAAAACTGTTTTTT.

The CDR3 here is CASSHNHLADTQYF. CDR3 sequence (DNA): TGTGCCAGCAGTCACAATCATCTGGCAGATACGCAGTATTTT. This chain connects TRBV28 to TRBJ2-3; D is ambiguous. With 5 bases removed from V and 4 bases from J, the gap between germline ends came to 13 bases. CDR1 is MDHEN, CDR2 SYDVKM, per germline. The CDR3 length is 14 residues.

The V call is TRBV24-1, the J call TRBJ2-7; D remains unclear. From germline, CDR1 is KGHDR and CDR2 SFDVKD. The CDR3 loop spans 17 amino acids. V lost 0 bases and J 0 bases, leaving 14 bases between the germline ends. The CDR3 nucleotides are TGTGCCACCAGTGATTTGCCCTTTTCCGGAACCTCCTACGAGCAGTACTTC. It yields the protein CATSDLPFSGTSYEQYF.

V is TRBV6-5 and J is TRBJ2-2; possibly TRBD2 for D (5 bases). The V gene's germline CDR1 is MNHEY and CDR2 SVGAGI. Trimming left V 5 bases short and J 7 bases short, with 14 bases between. This CDR3 contains 14 residues. The CDR3 protein is CASSLEGGIGELFF. For the CDR3, the DNA is TGTGCCAGCAGTCTAGAGGGTGGGATCGGGGAGCTGTTTTTT.